This T cell receptor (beta chain) was identified in a study of metastatic and nonmetastatic thyroid tumors (dated by TCRdb to about 2020). For the study in its entirety: Repertoires were compared across peripheral blood and tumor or nodule tissue samples from malignant and benign thyroid patients.

General conclusions and limits of the study: In both blood and tumor samples, TCR beta diversity was reported to be significantly higher in malignant tumors than in benign nodules.

This clone came up a few times. The antigen it recognizes is unknown. Base qualities are not provided; no much larger clone lies one nucleotide away. No treatment had been received by any patient before thyroid surgery. Patient clinical samples collected from about 2011 to 2018 were retrospectively analysed using T-cell receptor beta sequencing. The CDR3 runs 14 residues from the cysteine to the phenylalanine. Only the CDR3 region is kept as DNA, spanning 42 bases read in frame from base 1. Per the germline V gene, MNHNS is the CDR1 and SASEGT is the CDR2. V is shortened by 6 bases, J by 6 bases, and the region joining them spans 14 bases. The protocol used for the library was PCR. The instrument given in TCRdb is Illumina HiSeq 4000. High-throughput sequencing was used to profile the CDR3 region of the TCR beta-chain in every patient. On the study's bioinformatics: The researchers built a classifier to tell apart papillary thyroid cancer patients with distant metastasis, based on CDR3 differences among clinicopathological groups. To measure repertoire diversity the researchers used the Shannon index, while the Morisita-Horn index served to gauge how similar the tumor and blood repertoires were. Starting from the raw public reads, TCRdb applied fastp trimming at Q25, assembled clones with MiXCR and retained in-frame beta chains. The V and J calls shown here were made by TCRdb, not taken from the authors' results. The sample includes 13,000 to 15,000 clones, with 25% to 35% observed a single time. Around 3.7% of the sample comes from the top ten.

What was sequenced was blood. The chain uses TRBV6-1 and TRBJ2-2, with no reliable assignment of the D segment. The origin of this receptor is a female donor with papillary thyroid cancer or a benign thyroid nodule (not recorded which). Some clones in this sample may be carry-over from other donors' samples. The CDR3 corresponds to CASSPGLGSGELFF. The nucleotide sequence is given as TGTGCCAGCAGCCCCGGGTTGGGTTCCGGGGAGCTGTTTTTT.